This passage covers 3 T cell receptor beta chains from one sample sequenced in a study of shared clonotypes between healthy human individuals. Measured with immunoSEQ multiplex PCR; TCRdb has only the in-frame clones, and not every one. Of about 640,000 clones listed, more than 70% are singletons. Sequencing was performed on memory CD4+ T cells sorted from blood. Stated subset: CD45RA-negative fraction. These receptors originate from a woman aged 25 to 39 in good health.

The CDR3 region has the DNA TGTGCCAGTAGTATACAATTTACAGGGTCTTATACTGGGGCCAACGTCCTGACTTTC. It encodes CASSIQFTGSYTGANVLTF. This chain connects TRBV19 to TRBJ2-6, with D tentatively TRBD1 (6 bases). V was cut by 2 bases and J by 2 bases, with 19 bases left in between. The CDR3 contains 19 residues. Looked up from germline, CDR1 is LNHDA and CDR2 is SQIVND (reference sequence).

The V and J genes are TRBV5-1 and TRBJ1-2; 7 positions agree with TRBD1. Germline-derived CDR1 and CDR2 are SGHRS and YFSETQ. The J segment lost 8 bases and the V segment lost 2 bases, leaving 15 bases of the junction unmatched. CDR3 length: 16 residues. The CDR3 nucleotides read TGCGCCAGCAGCTTAACCGACAGGGTCGGGAACGGAGGCTACACCTTC. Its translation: CASSLTDRVGNGGYTF.

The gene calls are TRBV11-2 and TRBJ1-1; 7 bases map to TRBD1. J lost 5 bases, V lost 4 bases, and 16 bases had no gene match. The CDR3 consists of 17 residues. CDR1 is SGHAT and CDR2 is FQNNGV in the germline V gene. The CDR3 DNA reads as TGTGCCAGCAGCTCGTCCACCCTGGACAGGCGCTGGACTGAAGCTTTCTTT. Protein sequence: CASSSSTLDRRWTEAFF. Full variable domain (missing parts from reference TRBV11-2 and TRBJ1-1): EAGVAQSPRYKIIEKRQSVAFWCNPISGHATLYWYQQILGQGPKLLIQFQNNGVVDDSQLPKDRFSAERLKGVDSTLKIQPAKLEDSAVYLCASSSSTLDRRWTEAFFGQGTRLTVV.